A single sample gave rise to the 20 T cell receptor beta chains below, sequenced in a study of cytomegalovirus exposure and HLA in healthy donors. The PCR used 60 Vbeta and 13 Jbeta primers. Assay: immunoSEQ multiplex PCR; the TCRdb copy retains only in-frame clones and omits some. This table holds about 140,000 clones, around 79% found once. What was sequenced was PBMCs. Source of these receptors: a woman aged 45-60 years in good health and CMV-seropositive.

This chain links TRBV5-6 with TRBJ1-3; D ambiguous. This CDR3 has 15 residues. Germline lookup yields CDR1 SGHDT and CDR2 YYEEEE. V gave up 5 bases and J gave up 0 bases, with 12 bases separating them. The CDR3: CASSMDWSSGNTIYF. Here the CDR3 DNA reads TGTGCCAGCAGTATGGACTGGAGCTCTGGAAACACCATATATTTT.

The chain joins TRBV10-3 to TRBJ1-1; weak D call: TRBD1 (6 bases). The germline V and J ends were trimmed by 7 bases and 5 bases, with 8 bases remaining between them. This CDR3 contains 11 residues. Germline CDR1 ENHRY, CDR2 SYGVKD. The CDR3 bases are TGTGCCATCATCGACAGGACTGAAGCTTTCTTT. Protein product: CAIIDRTEAFF.

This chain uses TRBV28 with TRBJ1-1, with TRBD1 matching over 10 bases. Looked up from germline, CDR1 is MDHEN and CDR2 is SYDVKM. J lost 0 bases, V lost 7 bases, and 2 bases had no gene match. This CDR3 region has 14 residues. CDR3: CASTGTGVNTEAFF. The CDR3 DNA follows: TGTGCCAGCACCGGGACAGGGGTGAACACTGAAGCTTTCTTT.

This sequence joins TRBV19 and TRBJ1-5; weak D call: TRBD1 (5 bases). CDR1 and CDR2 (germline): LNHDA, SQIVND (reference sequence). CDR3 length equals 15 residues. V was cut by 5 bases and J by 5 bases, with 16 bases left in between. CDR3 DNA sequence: TGTGCCAGTAGTCATCTCGGGGGACTGGATCAGCCCCAGCATTTT. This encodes CASSHLGGLDQPQHF.

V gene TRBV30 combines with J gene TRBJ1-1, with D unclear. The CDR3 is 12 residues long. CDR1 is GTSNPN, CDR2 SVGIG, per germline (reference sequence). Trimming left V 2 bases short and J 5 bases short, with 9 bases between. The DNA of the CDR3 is TGTGCCTGGAGTCTCTGGGCTACTGAAGCTTTCTTT. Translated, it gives CAWSLWATEAFF.

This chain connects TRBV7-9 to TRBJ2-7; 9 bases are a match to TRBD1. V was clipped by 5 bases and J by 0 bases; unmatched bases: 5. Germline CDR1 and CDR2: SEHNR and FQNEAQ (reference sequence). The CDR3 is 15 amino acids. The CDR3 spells CASSPGQGSSYEQYF. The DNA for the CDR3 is TGTGCCAGCAGCCCGGGACAGGGAAGCTCCTACGAGCAGTACTTC.

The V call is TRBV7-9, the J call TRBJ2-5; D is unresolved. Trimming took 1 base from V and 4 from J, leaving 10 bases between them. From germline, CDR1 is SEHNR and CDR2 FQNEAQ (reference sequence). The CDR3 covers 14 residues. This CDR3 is CASSLGAGRETQYF. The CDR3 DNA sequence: TGTGCCAGCAGCTTAGGGGCAGGTCGAGAGACCCAGTACTTC.

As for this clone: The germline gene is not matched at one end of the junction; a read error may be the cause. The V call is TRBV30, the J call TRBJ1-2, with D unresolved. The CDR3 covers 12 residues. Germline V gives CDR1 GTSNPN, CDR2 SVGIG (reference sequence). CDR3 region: CALQAGNYGYTF. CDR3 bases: TGCGCTCTCCAAGCGGGTAACTATGGCTACACCTTC.

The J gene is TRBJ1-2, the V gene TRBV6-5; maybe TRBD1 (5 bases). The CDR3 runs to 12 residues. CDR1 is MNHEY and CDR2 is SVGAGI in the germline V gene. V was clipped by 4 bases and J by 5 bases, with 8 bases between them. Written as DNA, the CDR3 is TGTGCCAGCAGTTGGGGGGATTATGGCTACACCTTC. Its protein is CASSWGDYGYTF.

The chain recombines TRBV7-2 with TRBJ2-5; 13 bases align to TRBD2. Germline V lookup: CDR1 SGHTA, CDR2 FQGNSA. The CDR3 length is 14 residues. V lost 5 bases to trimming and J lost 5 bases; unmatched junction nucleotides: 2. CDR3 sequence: CASSEGLAGETQYF. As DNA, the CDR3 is TGTGCCAGCAGCGAGGGACTAGCGGGGGAGACCCAGTACTTC.

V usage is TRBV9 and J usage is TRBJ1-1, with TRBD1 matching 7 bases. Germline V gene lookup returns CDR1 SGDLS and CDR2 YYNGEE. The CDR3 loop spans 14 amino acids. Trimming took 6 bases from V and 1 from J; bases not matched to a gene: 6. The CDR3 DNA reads TGTGCCAGCACCCGGACAGGCGGGAACACTGAAGCTTTCTTT. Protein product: CASTRTGGNTEAFF. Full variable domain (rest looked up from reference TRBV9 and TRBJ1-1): DSGVTQTPKHLITATGQRVTLRCSPRSGDLSVYWYQQSLDQGLQFLIQYYNGEERAKGNILERFSAQQFPDLHSELNLSSLELGDSALYFCASTRTGGNTEAFFGQGTRLTVV.

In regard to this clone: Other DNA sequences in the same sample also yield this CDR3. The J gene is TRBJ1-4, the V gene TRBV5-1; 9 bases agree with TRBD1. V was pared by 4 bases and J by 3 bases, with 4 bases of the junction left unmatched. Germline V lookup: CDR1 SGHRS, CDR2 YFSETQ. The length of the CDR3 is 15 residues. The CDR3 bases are TGCGCCAGCAGCCCGAGGACAGGGGCTAATGAAAAACTGTTTTTT. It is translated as CASSPRTGANEKLFF.

The CDR3 DNA sequence: TGTGCCACCAGCAGTGCCCCCACCGCGGGGGGGCTCACAGATACGCAGTATTTT. It is translated as CATSSAPTAGGLTDTQYF. The rearrangement joins TRBV15 to TRBJ2-3; 9 bases map to TRBD2. Germline CDR1 reads LNHNV; CDR2 reads YYDKDF (reference sequence). V gave up 3 bases and J gave up 2 bases; unmatched junction bases: 12. The CDR3 spans 18 residues.

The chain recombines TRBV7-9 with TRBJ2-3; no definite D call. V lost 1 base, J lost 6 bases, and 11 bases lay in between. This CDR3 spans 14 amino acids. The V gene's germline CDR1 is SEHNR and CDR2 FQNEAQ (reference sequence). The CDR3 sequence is CASSLVPRKDTQYF. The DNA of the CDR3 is TGTGCCAGCAGCTTAGTTCCCAGGAAGGATACGCAGTATTTT.

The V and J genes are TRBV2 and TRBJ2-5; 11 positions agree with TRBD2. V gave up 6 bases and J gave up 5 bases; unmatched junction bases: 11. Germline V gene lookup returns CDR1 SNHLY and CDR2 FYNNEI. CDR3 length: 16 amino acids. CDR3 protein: CASSLRLAGLRETQYF. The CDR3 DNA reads TGTGCCAGCAGCCTAAGACTAGCGGGGCTTCGGGAGACCCAGTACTTC.

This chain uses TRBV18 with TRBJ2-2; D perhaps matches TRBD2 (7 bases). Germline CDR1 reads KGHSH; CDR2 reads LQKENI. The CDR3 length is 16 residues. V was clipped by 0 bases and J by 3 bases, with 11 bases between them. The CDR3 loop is CASSPPGGLDTGELFF. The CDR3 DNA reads TGTGCCAGCTCACCACCCGGGGGGCTTGACACCGGGGAGCTGTTTTTT.

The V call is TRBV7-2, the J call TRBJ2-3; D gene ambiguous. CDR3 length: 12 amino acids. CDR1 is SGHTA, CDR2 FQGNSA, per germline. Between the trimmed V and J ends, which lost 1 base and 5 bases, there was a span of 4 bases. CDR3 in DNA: TGTGCCAGCAGCTTAGTGAGAGATACGCAGTATTTT. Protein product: CASSLVRDTQYF.

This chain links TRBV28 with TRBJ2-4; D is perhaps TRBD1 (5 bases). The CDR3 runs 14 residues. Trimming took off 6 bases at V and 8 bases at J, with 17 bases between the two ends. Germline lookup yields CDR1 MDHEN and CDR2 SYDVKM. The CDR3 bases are TGTGCCAGCAGCGCCCCGGGCAGGGCGTACATTCAGTACTTC. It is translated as CASSAPGRAYIQYF.

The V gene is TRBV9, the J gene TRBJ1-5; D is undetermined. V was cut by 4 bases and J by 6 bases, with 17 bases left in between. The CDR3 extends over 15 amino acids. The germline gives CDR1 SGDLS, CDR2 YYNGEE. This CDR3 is CASSPDGGSGQPQHF. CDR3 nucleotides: TGTGCCAGCAGCCCCGACGGAGGGTCGGGTCAGCCCCAGCATTTT.

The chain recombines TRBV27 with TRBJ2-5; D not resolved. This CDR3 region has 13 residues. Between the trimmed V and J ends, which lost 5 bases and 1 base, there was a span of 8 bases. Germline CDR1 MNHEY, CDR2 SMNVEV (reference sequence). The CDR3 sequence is CASSTVAQETQYF. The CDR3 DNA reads TGTGCCAGCAGTACCGTGGCCCAAGAGACCCAGTACTTC.